Listed below are T cell receptor beta chains from one sample, sequenced in a study of a mutant IDH1 vaccine in newly diagnosed glioma. Some clones are missing from TCRdb's copy, which holds only in-frame ones; the method was immunoSEQ multiplex PCR. This sample has around 70,000 clones, with almost 85% found just once. These TCRs' antigens remain unknown. Specimen: PBMCs, collected from a glioma patient whose treatment included an IDH1 peptide vaccine. These receptors originate from a man between 18 and 35 years old with glioma. Both conserved end residues are part of each CDR3. A D gene is named only where the DNA matches it firmly. Clone size is shown for a subset of rows, as once, few, many or a class of expanded clone.

clone_size: .; v_call: TRBV5-6; d_call: .; j_call: TRBJ1-1; cdr3_nt: TGTGCCAGCAGTTTGCAAAGGGCAGAGATTAACACTGAAGCTTTCTTT; cdr3_aa: CASSLQRAEINTEAFF
clone_size: .; v_call: TRBV7-8; d_call: .; j_call: TRBJ1-5; cdr3_nt: TGTGCCAGCAGCTCGACAGGAGGACAGCCCCAGCATTTT; cdr3_aa: CASSSTGGQPQHF
clone_size: once; v_call: TRBV15; d_call: TRBD1; j_call: TRBJ1-4; cdr3_nt: TGTGCCACCAGCAGGACAGGGGATATGGGTAATGAAAAACTGTTTTTT; cdr3_aa: CATSRTGDMGNEKLFF
clone_size: .; v_call: TRBV29-1; d_call: .; j_call: TRBJ2-7; cdr3_nt: TGCAGCGTCCGGAGGGGCTCCTACGAGCAGTACTTC; cdr3_aa: CSVRRGSYEQYF
clone_size: .; v_call: TRBV28; d_call: .; j_call: TRBJ1-1; cdr3_nt: TGTGCCAGCAGTTTGGATTTTGTTACTGAAGCTTTCTTT; cdr3_aa: CASSLDFVTEAFF
clone_size: few; v_call: TRBV7-2; d_call: .; j_call: TRBJ1-1; cdr3_nt: TGTGCCAGCAGCTTACAGGGCAGGAACACTGAAGCTTTCTTT; cdr3_aa: CASSLQGRNTEAFF
clone_size: .; v_call: TRBV5-6; d_call: .; j_call: TRBJ2-5; cdr3_nt: TGTGCCAGCGATCGCGTGGACAGCCCGCAAGAGACCCAGTACTTC; cdr3_aa: CASDRVDSPQETQYF
clone_size: .; v_call: TRBV27; d_call: TRBD1; j_call: TRBJ1-1; cdr3_nt: TGTGCCAGCAGAAATGGACAGGGGTGGTCTGAAGCTTTCTTT; cdr3_aa: CASRNGQGWSEAFF
clone_size: .; v_call: TRBV18; d_call: .; j_call: TRBJ1-2; cdr3_nt: TGTGCCAGCTCACCACCGAAGCGGGGTGGCTACACCTTC; cdr3_aa: CASSPPKRGGYTF
clone_size: .; v_call: TRBV5-6; d_call: .; j_call: TRBJ1-6; cdr3_nt: TGTGCCAGCAGCTTGGGGTATCGTCGACCGCGCTCACCCCTCCACTTT; cdr3_aa: CASSLGYRRPRSPLHF
clone_size: .; v_call: TRBV15; d_call: .; j_call: TRBJ1-6; cdr3_nt: TGTGCCACCAGCAGCGGGCCCCCCACTCTCCACTTT; cdr3_aa: CATSSGPPTLHF
clone_size: .; v_call: TRBV13; d_call: TRBD2; j_call: TRBJ2-7; cdr3_nt: TGTGCCAGCAGTACTAGCGGGAGTTCCTACGAGCAGTACTTC; cdr3_aa: CASSTSGSSYEQYF
clone_size: once; v_call: TRBV18; d_call: TRBD1; j_call: TRBJ1-5; cdr3_nt: TGTGCCAGCTCACCAGGTCGACAGGGGGACAATCAGCCCCAGCATTTT; cdr3_aa: CASSPGRQGDNQPQHF
clone_size: .; v_call: TRBV27; d_call: TRBD1; j_call: TRBJ1-1; cdr3_nt: TGTGCCAGCAGTTTCGAACAGGGGTATGAAGCTTTCTTT; cdr3_aa: CASSFEQGYEAFF
clone_size: .; v_call: TRBV7-2; d_call: .; j_call: TRBJ1-1; cdr3_nt: TGTGCCAGCAGCCCGCACGGGCCTTTGGACACTGAAGCTTTCTTT; cdr3_aa: CASSPHGPLDTEAFF
clone_size: .; v_call: TRBV27; d_call: .; j_call: TRBJ1-3; cdr3_nt: TGTGCCAGCAGTTTACAAGGGGTCGGAAACACCATATATTTT; cdr3_aa: CASSLQGVGNTIYF
clone_size: .; v_call: TRBV7-2; d_call: .; j_call: TRBJ1-1; cdr3_nt: TGTGCCAGCAGTCCAACCGACGGGGCTGAAGCTTTCTTT; cdr3_aa: CASSPTDGAEAFF
clone_size: .; v_call: TRBV28; d_call: .; j_call: TRBJ1-1; cdr3_nt: TGTGCCAGCACTTTCAACACCGAGGCGGACACTGAAGCTTTCTTT; cdr3_aa: CASTFNTEADTEAFF
clone_size: .; v_call: TRBV7-2; d_call: .; j_call: TRBJ2-1; cdr3_nt: TGTGCCAGCAGCTTTCCTCGCGGGACCTACAATGAGCAGTTCTTC; cdr3_aa: CASSFPRGTYNEQFF
clone_size: few; v_call: TRBV5-5; d_call: .; j_call: TRBJ1-5; cdr3_nt: TGTGCCAGCAGCTTGGAAGGGACGGCTCATAGCAATCAGCCCCAGCATTTT; cdr3_aa: CASSLEGTAHSNQPQHF
clone_size: .; v_call: TRBV7-9; d_call: .; j_call: TRBJ1-3; cdr3_nt: TGTGCCAGCAGCACCGACACCATATATTTT; cdr3_aa: CASSTDTIYF
clone_size: .; v_call: TRBV4-3; d_call: .; j_call: TRBJ2-7; cdr3_nt: TGCGCCAGCAGCCAAGATAGGGCCTACGAGCAGTACTTC; cdr3_aa: CASSQDRAYEQYF